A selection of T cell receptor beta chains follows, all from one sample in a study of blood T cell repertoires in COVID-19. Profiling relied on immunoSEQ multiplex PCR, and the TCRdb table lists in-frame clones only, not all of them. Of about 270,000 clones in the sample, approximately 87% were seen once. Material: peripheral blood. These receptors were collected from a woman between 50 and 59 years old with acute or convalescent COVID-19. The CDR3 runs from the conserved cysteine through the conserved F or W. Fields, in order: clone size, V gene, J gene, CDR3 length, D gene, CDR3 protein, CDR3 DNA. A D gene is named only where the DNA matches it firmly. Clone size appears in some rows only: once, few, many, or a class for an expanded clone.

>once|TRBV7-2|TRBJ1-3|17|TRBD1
CASSRLATGLSGNTIYF
TGTGCCAGCAGCCGCCTGGCGACAGGGCTCTCTGGAAACACCATATATTTT
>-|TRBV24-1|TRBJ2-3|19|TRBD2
CATSDSRREPNFYTDTQYF
TGTGCCACCAGTGATTCCCGGCGGGAGCCCAATTTTTACACAGATACGCAGTATTTT
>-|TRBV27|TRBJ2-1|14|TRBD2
CASSSSRLAGKQFF
TGTGCCAGCAGTTCCTCACGACTAGCGGGAAAACAGTTCTTC
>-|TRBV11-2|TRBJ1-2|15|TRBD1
CASSLVGTGGLGYTF
TGTGCCAGCAGCTTAGTCGGGACAGGGGGCCTCGGCTACACCTTC
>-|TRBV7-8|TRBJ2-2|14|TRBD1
CASRQGAGTGELFF
TGTGCCAGCAGACAGGGGGCGGGCACCGGGGAGCTGTTTTTT
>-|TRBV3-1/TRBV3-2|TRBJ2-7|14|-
CASSLRGNSYEQYF
TGTGCCAGCAGCCTTAGGGGTAACTCCTACGAGCAGTACTTC
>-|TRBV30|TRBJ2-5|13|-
CAWSTGGGETQYF
TGTGCCTGGAGCACTGGCGGTGGAGAGACCCAGTACTTC
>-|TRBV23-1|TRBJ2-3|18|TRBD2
CASSQSEASGASTDTQYF
TGCGCCAGCAGTCAATCGGAGGCTAGCGGGGCTAGCACAGATACGCAGTATTTT
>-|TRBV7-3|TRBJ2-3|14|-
CASSLSNRGDTQYF
TGTGCCAGCAGCTTAAGCAATAGGGGGGATACGCAGTATTTT
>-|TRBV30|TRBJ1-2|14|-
CAWRNRAPNYGYTF
TGTGCCTGGAGGAACAGGGCCCCAAACTATGGCTACACCTTC
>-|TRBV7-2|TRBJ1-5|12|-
CASSYPGEAQHF
TGTGCCAGCAGCTACCCCGGGGAGGCCCAGCATTTT
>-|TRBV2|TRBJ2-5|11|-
CASSERETQYF
TGTGCCAGCAGTGAACGAGAGACCCAGTACTTC
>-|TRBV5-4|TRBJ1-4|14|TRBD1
CASSEGQLNEKLFF
TGTGCCAGCAGCGAGGGACAGTTAAATGAAAAACTGTTTTTT
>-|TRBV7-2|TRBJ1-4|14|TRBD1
CASSAGTGNEKLFF
TGTGCCAGCAGTGCCGGGACAGGGAATGAAAAACTGTTTTTT
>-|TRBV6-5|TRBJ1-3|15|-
CASSYSTVSPVTIYF
TGTGCCAGCAGTTACTCGACAGTCTCCCCGGTCACCATATATTTT
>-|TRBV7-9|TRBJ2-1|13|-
CASSFGGATEQFF
TGTGCCAGCAGCTTCGGAGGGGCCACGGAGCAGTTCTTC
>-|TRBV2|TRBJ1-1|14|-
CASSSQGTNTEAFF
TGTGCCAGCAGTTCGCAGGGGACGAACACTGAAGCTTTCTTT
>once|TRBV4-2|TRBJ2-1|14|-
CASGQGPVADEQFF
TGTGCCAGCGGCCAAGGGCCCGTAGCGGATGAGCAGTTCTTC
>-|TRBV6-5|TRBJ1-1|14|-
CASRGNRRNTEAFF
TGTGCCAGCAGGGGAAACAGGAGGAACACTGAAGCTTTCTTT
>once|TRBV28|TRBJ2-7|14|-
CASSFVRARYEQYF
TGTGCCAGCAGTTTTGTCAGGGCTCGGTACGAGCAGTACTTC
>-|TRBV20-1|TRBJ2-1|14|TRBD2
CSASRTSGHNEQFF
TGCAGTGCTAGTAGGACTAGCGGACACAATGAGCAGTTCTTC
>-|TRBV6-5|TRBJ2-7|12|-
CASRATRFEQYF
TGTGCCAGCAGGGCGACTAGGTTCGAGCAGTACTTC
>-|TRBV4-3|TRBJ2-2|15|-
CASSQPSENTGELFF
TGCGCCAGCAGCCAACCTAGCGAGAACACCGGGGAGCTGTTTTTT
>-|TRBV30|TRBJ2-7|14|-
CAWSVAETPYEQYF
TGTGCCTGGAGTGTTGCGGAAACTCCCTACGAGCAGTACTTC
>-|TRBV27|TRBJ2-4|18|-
CASSRFGPGAVAKNIQYF
TGTGCCAGCAGCCGTTTTGGTCCAGGGGCCGTAGCCAAAAACATTCAGTACTTC
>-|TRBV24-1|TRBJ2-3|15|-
CATSDPGVNTDTQYF
TGTGCCACCAGTGATCCAGGGGTTAACACAGATACGCAGTATTTT
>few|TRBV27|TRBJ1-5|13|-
CASSFVFNQPQHF
TGTGCCAGCAGTTTCGTCTTTAATCAGCCCCAGCATTTT
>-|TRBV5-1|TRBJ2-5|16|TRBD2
CASSLAASGAGETQYF
TGCGCCAGCAGCTTGGCGGCTAGCGGGGCTGGGGAGACCCAGTACTTC
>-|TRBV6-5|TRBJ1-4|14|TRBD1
CASSRDRVAEKLFF
TGTGCCAGCAGCAGGGACAGGGTGGCTGAAAAACTGTTTTTT
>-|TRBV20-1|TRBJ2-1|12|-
CSASWASNEQFF
TGCAGTGCTAGTTGGGCTTCCAACGAGCAGTTCTTC
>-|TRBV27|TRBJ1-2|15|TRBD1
CASSLTGAGNYGYTF
TGTGCCAGCAGTCTGACAGGGGCTGGTAACTATGGCTACACCTTC
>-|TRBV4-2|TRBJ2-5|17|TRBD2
CASSQVGAGTAWRTQYF
TGTGCCAGCAGCCAAGTTGGAGCGGGGACCGCTTGGCGGACCCAGTACTTC
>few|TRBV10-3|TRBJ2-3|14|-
CAISESGGTDTQYF
TGTGCCATCAGTGAGTCAGGGGGCACAGATACGCAGTATTTT
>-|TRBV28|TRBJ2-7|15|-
CASSLPDEASYEQYF
TGTGCCAGCAGTTTACCGGATGAGGCCTCCTACGAGCAGTACTTC
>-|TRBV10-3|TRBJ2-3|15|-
CAISDRTEAADTQYF
TGTGCCATCAGTGACCGGACAGAAGCGGCAGATACGCAGTATTTT
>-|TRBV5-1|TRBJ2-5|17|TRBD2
CASSLDVSGVLQETQYF
TGCGCCAGCAGCTTGGATGTTAGCGGGGTGCTACAAGAGACCCAGTACTTC
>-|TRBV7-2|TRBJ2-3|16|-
CASRTRSGGGTDTQYF
TGTGCCAGCAGGACGCGGAGTGGAGGAGGCACAGATACGCAGTATTTT
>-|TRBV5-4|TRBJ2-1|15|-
CASSLGPEEGNEQFF
TGTGCCAGCAGCTTGGGGCCCGAAGAGGGCAATGAGCAGTTCTTC
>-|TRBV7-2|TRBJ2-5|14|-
CASSRRHEQETQYF
TGTGCCAGCAGCCGCAGACACGAACAAGAGACCCAGTACTTC
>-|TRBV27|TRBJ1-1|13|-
CASSSRQNTEAFF
TGTGCCAGCAGTTCCCGACAGAACACTGAAGCTTTCTTT
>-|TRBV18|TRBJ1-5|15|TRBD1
CASSPGGQGNQPQHF
TGTGCCAGCTCACCAGGGGGACAGGGTAATCAGCCCCAGCATTTT
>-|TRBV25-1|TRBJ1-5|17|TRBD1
CASSEGDRGLENQPQHF
TGTGCCAGCAGTGAGGGGGACAGGGGGCTAGAGAATCAGCCCCAGCATTTT
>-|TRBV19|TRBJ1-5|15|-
CASSMWQGSDQPQHF
TGTGCCAGTAGTATGTGGCAGGGGTCGGATCAGCCCCAGCATTTT
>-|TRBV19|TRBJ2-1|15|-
CASSMSGLPTNEQFF
TGTGCCAGTAGTATGTCAGGACTCCCAACGAATGAGCAGTTCTTC
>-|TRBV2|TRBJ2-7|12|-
CASSETRSGQYF
TGTGCCAGCAGTGAAACTAGGTCCGGGCAGTACTTC
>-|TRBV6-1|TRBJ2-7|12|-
CASSEVGYEQYF
TGTGCCAGCAGTGAAGTCGGCTACGAGCAGTACTTC
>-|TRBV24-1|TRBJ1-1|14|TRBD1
CATAGGAEGTEAFF
TGTGCCACGGCAGGGGGCGCGGAGGGCACTGAAGCTTTCTTT
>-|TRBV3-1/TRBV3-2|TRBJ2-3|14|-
CASSSGTSTDTQYF
TGTGCCAGCAGCTCCGGGACTAGCACAGATACGCAGTATTTT
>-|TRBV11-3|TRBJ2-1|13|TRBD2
CASSLLTSVEQFF
TGTGCCAGCAGCCTCCTGACTAGCGTTGAGCAGTTCTTC
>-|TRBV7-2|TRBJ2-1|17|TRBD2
CASSLERTSGGDNEQFF
TGTGCCAGCAGCTTAGAACGGACTAGCGGGGGGGACAATGAGCAGTTCTTC
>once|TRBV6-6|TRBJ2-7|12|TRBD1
CASRDRVVEQYF
TGTGCCAGCAGGGACAGGGTGGTCGAGCAGTACTTC
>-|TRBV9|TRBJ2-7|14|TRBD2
CASSVEPSGTEQYF
TGTGCCAGCAGCGTAGAACCTAGCGGGACCGAGCAGTACTTC
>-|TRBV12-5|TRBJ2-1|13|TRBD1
CASGLGQGDEQFF
TGTGCTAGTGGTTTGGGACAGGGTGATGAGCAGTTCTTC
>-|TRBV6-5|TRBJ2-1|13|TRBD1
CASAGTGYNEQFF
TGTGCCAGCGCCGGGACAGGGTACAATGAGCAGTTCTTC
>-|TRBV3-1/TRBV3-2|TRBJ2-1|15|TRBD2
CASSQSSGSYNEQFF
TGTGCCAGCAGTCAGTCTAGCGGCTCCTACAATGAGCAGTTCTTC
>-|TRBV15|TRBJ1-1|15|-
CATSRETGSMTEAFF
TGTGCCACCAGCAGAGAAACAGGGTCGATGACTGAAGCTTTCTTT
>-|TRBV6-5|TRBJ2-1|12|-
CASSSGYNEQFF
TGTGCCAGCAGTTCGGGTTACAATGAGCAGTTCTTC